The clone carrying this TCR beta chain occurred once. This specimen belongs to a study of technical replicates of blood from a handful of donors. Sequencing used immunoSEQ multiplex PCR; TCRdb keeps in-frame clones, though not all of them. The table lists approximately 70,000 clones, almost 98% of them singletons. Germline V gene sequence: CDR1 SEHNR, CDR2 FQNEAQ (reference sequence). This CDR3 spans 14 amino acids. The V end was cut by 1 base, the J end by 0 bases, with 6 bases between. The chain couples TRBV7-9 to TRBJ1-2; D is unclear. This TCR came from a human donor in good health. Sequences were obtained from T cells isolated from PBMCs. CDR3 in DNA: TGTGCCAGCAGCTTAGGAACACCTAACTATGGCTACACCTTC. Amino acids: CASSLGTPNYGYTF.